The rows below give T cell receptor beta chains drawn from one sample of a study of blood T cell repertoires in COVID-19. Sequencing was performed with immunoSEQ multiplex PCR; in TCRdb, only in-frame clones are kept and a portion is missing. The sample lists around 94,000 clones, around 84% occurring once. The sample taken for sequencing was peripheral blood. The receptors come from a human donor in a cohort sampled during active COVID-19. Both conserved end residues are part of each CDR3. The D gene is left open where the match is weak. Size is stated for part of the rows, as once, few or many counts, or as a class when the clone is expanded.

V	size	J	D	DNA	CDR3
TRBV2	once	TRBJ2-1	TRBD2	TGTGCCAGCAGTTCGGGACTAGCGGGGGGGATCAATGAGCAGTTCTTC	CASSSGLAGGINEQFF
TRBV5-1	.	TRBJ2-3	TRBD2	TGCGCCAGCAGCTTGGGACTAGCGTTTTTAACAGATACGCAGTATTTT	CASSLGLAFLTDTQYF
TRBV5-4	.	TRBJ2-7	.	TGTGCCAGCAGCTTAGGGACACGGATGAATTACGAGCAGTACTTC	CASSLGTRMNYEQYF
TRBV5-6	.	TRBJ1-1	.	TGTGCCAGCAGACTCCAGGGAATGGACACTGAAGCTTTCTTT	CASRLQGMDTEAFF
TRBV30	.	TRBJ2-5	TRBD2	TGTGCCTGCGAAACTAGCGGCCAAGAGACCCAGTACTTC	CACETSGQETQYF
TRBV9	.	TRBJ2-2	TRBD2	TGTGCCAGCAGCCCCCGGACTAGCGGGGGGCCCGGGGAGCTGTTTTTT	CASSPRTSGGPGELFF
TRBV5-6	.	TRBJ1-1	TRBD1	TGTGCCAGCAGCCGATTTGACAGGGGTTGGGTAGCTTTCTTT	CASSRFDRGWVAFF
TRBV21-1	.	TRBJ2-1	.	TGTGCCAGATCAGGGGATTGTGAGCAGTTCTTC	CARSGDCEQFF
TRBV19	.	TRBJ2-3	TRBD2	TGTGCCAGTAGTTGGGGGAGGGGCACAGATACGCAGTATTTT	CASSWGRGTDTQYF
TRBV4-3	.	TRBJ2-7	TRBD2	TGCGCCAGCAGCCAACTGCGGGGGACCGAGCAGTACTTC	CASSQLRGTEQYF
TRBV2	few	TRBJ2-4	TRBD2	TGTGCCAGCAGTGAAGCGCTGGGACTAGCCGAAAACATTCAGTACTTC	CASSEALGLAENIQYF
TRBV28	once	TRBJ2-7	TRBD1	TGTGCCAGCAGTTTCGCCGGGACAGAGGGCTACGAGCAGTACTTC	CASSFAGTEGYEQYF
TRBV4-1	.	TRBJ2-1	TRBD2	TGCGCCAGCAGCCAAGATACCGGGACTAGCTCCTACAATGAGCAGTTCTTC	CASSQDTGTSSYNEQFF
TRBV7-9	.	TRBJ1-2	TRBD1	TGTGCCAGCAGCTTAAGTTCCGGGACAGCCCTATTAGGCTACACCTTC	CASSLSSGTALLGYTF
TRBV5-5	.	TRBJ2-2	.	TGTGCCAGCAGCCAAATCACCGGGGAGCTGTTTTTT	CASSQITGELFF
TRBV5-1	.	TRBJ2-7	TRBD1	TGCGCCAGCAGCCCTAGGGACAGCTCCTACGAGCAGTACTTC	CASSPRDSSYEQYF
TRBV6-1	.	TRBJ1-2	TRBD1	TGTGCCAGCAGTGTACCCACCTTCCAGACAGGGAATAACTATGGCTACACCTTC	CASSVPTFQTGNNYGYTF
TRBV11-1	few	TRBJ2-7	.	TGTGCCAGCAGCTTAGCTGGCCTTTGGGACATCGGCTACGAGCAGTACTTC	CASSLAGLWDIGYEQYF
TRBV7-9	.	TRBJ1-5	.	TGTGCCAGCAGCTTAGGAGGAGGCAATCAGCCCCAGCATTTT	CASSLGGGNQPQHF
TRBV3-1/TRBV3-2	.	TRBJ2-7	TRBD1	TGTGCCAGCAGCGGGACAGGGTCCACCGAGCAGTACTTC	CASSGTGSTEQYF
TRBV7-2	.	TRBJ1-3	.	TGTGCCAGCAGCACCTACAGGGATTCTGGAAACACCATATATTTT	CASSTYRDSGNTIYF
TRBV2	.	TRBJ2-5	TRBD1	TGTGCCAGCAGCCTCGAACAGGGGGGCCAAGAGACCCAGTACTTC	CASSLEQGGQETQYF
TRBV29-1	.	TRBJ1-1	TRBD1	TGCAGCGCAACCGGGACAGCCAGAGAAGCTTTCTTT	CSATGTAREAFF
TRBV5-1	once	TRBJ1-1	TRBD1	TGCGCCAGCAGCCTCTCCGGGACAGGGATTGAAGCTTTCTTT	CASSLSGTGIEAFF
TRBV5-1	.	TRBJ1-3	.	TGCGCCAGCAGCTTGCTTCCGTTCAGCTCTGGAAACACCATATATTTT	CASSLLPFSSGNTIYF
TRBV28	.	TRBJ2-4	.	TGTGCCAGCAGCACTCGTCTATTCCTAGCCAAAAACATTCAGTACTTC	CASSTRLFLAKNIQYF
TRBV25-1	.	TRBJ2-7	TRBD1	TGTGCCAGCAGCCGGGGGACAGGGGGCTACGAGCAGTACTTC	CASSRGTGGYEQYF
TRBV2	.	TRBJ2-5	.	TGTGCCAGCAGCCCCTCACGACAGCAAGAGACCCAGTACTTC	CASSPSRQQETQYF
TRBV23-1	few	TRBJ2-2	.	TGCGCGCCGCGACTACCGAACACCGGGGAGCTGTTTTTT	CAPRLPNTGELFF
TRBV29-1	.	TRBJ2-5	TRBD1	TGCAGCGTCAGGGGGCGGATAGAACAAGAGACCCAGTACTTC	CSVRGRIEQETQYF
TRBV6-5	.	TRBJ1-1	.	TGTGCCAGCAGTTACTCGACTATTGCTCCTGAAGCTTTCTTT	CASSYSTIAPEAFF
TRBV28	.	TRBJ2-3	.	TGTGCCAGCAGTTTACTCCGGTGGAGGGACCCAACAGATACGCAGTATTTT	CASSLLRWRDPTDTQYF
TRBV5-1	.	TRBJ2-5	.	TGCGCCAGCAGCCGGGACTTGCAAGAGACCCAGTACTTC	CASSRDLQETQYF
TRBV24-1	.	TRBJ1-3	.	TGTGCCACCAGTGAGGACATCGACTCTGGAAACACCATATATTTT	CATSEDIDSGNTIYF
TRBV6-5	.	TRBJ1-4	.	TGTGCCAGCAGTTATTCAGGGAATGAAAAACTGTTTTTT	CASSYSGNEKLFF
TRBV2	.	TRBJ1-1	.	TGTGCCAGCGAGGTGACAGCTGAAGCTTTCTTT	CASEVTAEAFF
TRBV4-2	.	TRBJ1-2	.	TGTGCCAGCAGCCAAGATAACGGGGACTATGGCTACACCTTC	CASSQDNGDYGYTF
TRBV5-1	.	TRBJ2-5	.	TGCGCCAGCAGCTCCGGGACACAAGCGCACCAAGAGACCCAGTACTTC	CASSSGTQAHQETQYF
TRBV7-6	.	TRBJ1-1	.	TGTGCCAGCAGCCTAGTGGGGGGGGTAAACACTGAAGCTTTCTTT	CASSLVGGVNTEAFF
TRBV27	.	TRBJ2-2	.	TGTGCCAGCAGTTTATCAGAGGCGGGGAACACCGGGGAGCTGTTTTTT	CASSLSEAGNTGELFF
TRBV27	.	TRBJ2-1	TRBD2	TGTGCCAGCAGTTTTAGGCTAGCGGGGGGGACCTCCTACAATGAGCAGTTCTTC	CASSFRLAGGTSYNEQFF
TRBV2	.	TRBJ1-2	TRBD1	TGTGCCAGCAGCCCAGACAGGGGCCGGAATTCGGGCTACACCTTC	CASSPDRGRNSGYTF
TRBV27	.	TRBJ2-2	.	TGTGCCAGCAGTTTTACACTATACACCGGGGAGCTGTTTTTT	CASSFTLYTGELFF
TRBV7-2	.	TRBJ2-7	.	TGTGCCAGCAGGAGACGGACTGCCTCCTACGAGCAGTACTTC	CASRRRTASYEQYF
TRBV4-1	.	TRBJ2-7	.	TGCGCCAGCAGCCAAGAATGGGCCCCCTCCTACGAGCAGTACTTC	CASSQEWAPSYEQYF
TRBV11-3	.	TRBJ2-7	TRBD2	TGTGCCAGCAGCTTAGCACTAGCGTTCTCCTACGAGCAGTACTTC	CASSLALAFSYEQYF
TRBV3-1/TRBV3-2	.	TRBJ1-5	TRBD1	TGTGCCAGCAGCCTTCAGGGGGCTGGCAATCAGCCCCAGCATTTT	CASSLQGAGNQPQHF
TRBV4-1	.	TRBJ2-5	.	TGCGCCAGCAGCCAAGCCGTACTACAAGAGACCCAGTACTTC	CASSQAVLQETQYF
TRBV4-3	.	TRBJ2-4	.	TGCGCCAGCAGCCAGTCCGCTCCCACGAGGTCCAAAAACATTCAGTACTTC	CASSQSAPTRSKNIQYF